The 15 T cell receptor beta chains presented below share a single source sample, sequenced in a study of cytomegalovirus exposure and HLA in healthy donors. Vbeta (60) and Jbeta (13) primers were used in the PCR. Method: immunoSEQ multiplex PCR; TCRdb's copy keeps in-frame clones and lacks some. The sample holds 150,000 to 200,000 clones; approximately 83% are singletons and the top ten take 2.5% to 3.5%. The sequenced material came from PBMCs. These receptors all come from a male donor in good health and CMV-seronegative.

V is TRBV2 and J is TRBJ1-5; 12 bases agree with TRBD1. With 6 bases clipped from V and 5 bases from J, the junction kept 5 bases outside the gene matches. Germline V gene data show CDR1 as SNHLY and CDR2 as FYNNEI. This CDR3 comprises 15 residues. The CDR3 protein is CASRYGTGGYQPQHF. CDR3 coding DNA: TGTGCCAGCAGGTATGGGACAGGGGGCTATCAGCCCCAGCATTTT.

The J gene is TRBJ2-1, the V gene TRBV7-9; unclear D gene. Trimming removed 2 bases from V and 10 bases from J, with 12 bases in between. CDR1 is SEHNR and CDR2 is FQNEAQ in the germline V gene (reference sequence). The CDR3 sequence is 13 residues long. Written as DNA, the CDR3 is TGTGCCAGCAGCTTAAACTCCCGATTGGAGCAGTTCTTC. Amino acids: CASSLNSRLEQFF.

This rearrangement joins TRBV18 to TRBJ2-7; tentatively, D is TRBD1 (7 bases). V lost 6 bases, J lost 9 bases, and 21 bases lay in between. The CDR3 runs 14 residues. Germline V lookup: CDR1 KGHSH, CDR2 LQKENI. CDR3 DNA sequence: TGTGCCAGCTCCGGGGCCCAGGGGGGAGACGGGCAGTACTTC. This gives the protein CASSGAQGGDGQYF.

V is TRBV5-4 and J is TRBJ2-3; 8 bases agree with TRBD2. CDR3 length: 16 residues. J lost 4 bases, V lost 0 bases, and 7 bases had no gene match. CDR1 is SGHNT, CDR2 YYREEE, per germline (reference sequence). The chain's CDR3 is CASSLAKTSESDTQYF. The CDR3 region has the DNA TGTGCCAGCAGCTTGGCCAAGACTAGCGAATCAGATACGCAGTATTTT.

This clone came up a few times. The genes are TRBV30 and TRBJ2-5; 7 bases map to TRBD1. J lost 3 bases, V lost 2 bases, and 12 bases had no gene match. The CDR3 covers 16 residues. The germline V gene encodes CDR1 GTSNPN and CDR2 SVGIG (reference sequence). The CDR3 coding sequence is TGTGCCTGGAGTCTCCCCTTCGGACAGGTCGAAGAGACCCAGTACTTC. It is translated as CAWSLPFGQVEETQYF.

This chain joins TRBV6-5 and TRBJ1-1; a possible D gene is TRBD1 (5 bases). Trimming shortened V by 8 bases and J by 2 bases, and 18 bases separated the two germline ends. The V gene's germline CDR1 is MNHEY and CDR2 SVGAGI. The CDR3 totals 15 residues. The CDR3 loop is CASEYPVTENTEAFF. The DNA for the CDR3 is TGTGCCAGCGAGTACCCGGTGACAGAAAACACTGAAGCTTTCTTT.

The chain recombines TRBV4-1 with TRBJ2-7; 9 positions agree with TRBD2. Germline assignment: CDR1 MGHRA and CDR2 YSYEKL. The junction had 2 bases not matched to a gene; V was cut back by 1 base and J by 4 bases. The CDR3 is 14 residues long. The CDR3 DNA is TGCGCCAGCAGCCAAGGAAGCGGGGGGTACGAGCAGTACTTC. Protein sequence: CASSQGSGGYEQYF.

V and J are TRBV9 and TRBJ1-6, with 7 bases fitting TRBD1. With V trimmed by 2 bases and J by 7 bases, 6 bases remained unmatched. There are 15 residues in the CDR3. Germline V CDR1 and CDR2: SGDLS, YYNGEE. The CDR3 bases are TGTGCCAGCAGCGTGTCCGGGACAGTGAATTCACCCCTCCACTTT. It translates to CASSVSGTVNSPLHF.

The chain recombines TRBV7-8 with TRBJ2-1, with D unclear. CDR1 and CDR2 from the germline V gene are SGHVS and FQNEAQ. V was clipped by 1 base and J by 2 bases, with 12 bases between them. The CDR3 consists of 16 residues. Here the CDR3 DNA reads TGTGCCAGCAGCTTAGAGCGCTGGCAACCCTACAATGAGCAGTTCTTC. Amino acid sequence: CASSLERWQPYNEQFF.

CDR3 coding DNA: TGTGCCAGCAGTTACCGGGAGATGAACACTGAAGCTTTCTTT. This encodes CASSYREMNTEAFF. This chain connects TRBV6-5 to TRBJ1-1; D is uncertain. The CDR3 totals 14 residues. V lost 2 bases and J lost 0, with 7 bases in between. The V gene's germline CDR1 is MNHEY and CDR2 SVGAGI.

The rearrangement links TRBV18 to TRBJ2-5, with a tentative D call TRBD2 (5 bases). Trimming left V 3 bases short and J 11 bases short, with 10 bases between. The CDR3 spans 11 residues. Germline CDR1 KGHSH, CDR2 LQKENI. The CDR3 protein is CASSPGGEQYF. The CDR3, as DNA: TGTGCCAGCTCACCGGGTGGGGAGCAGTACTTC.

This sequence joins TRBV9 and TRBJ2-5; D is uncertain. The CDR3 extends over 15 amino acids. Germline V gene sequence: CDR1 SGDLS, CDR2 YYNGEE. Trimming took 0 bases from V and 5 from J, leaving 14 bases between them. Here the CDR3 reads CASSVGMELRETQYF. The DNA for the CDR3 is TGTGCCAGCAGCGTAGGAATGGAGTTGCGGGAGACCCAGTACTTC.

In the case of this clone: At one boundary the junction diverges from the germline segment, which might be a read error. The CDR3 loop reads CSSSFEGLFSGNTIYF. The CDR3 region has the DNA TGTTCCAGCAGCTTTGAGGGACTATTCTCTGGAAACACCATATATTTT. This rearrangement joins TRBV7-9 to TRBJ1-3, with D maybe TRBD1 (5 bases). Germline V gene sequence: CDR1 SEHNR, CDR2 FQNEAQ (reference sequence). The CDR3 is made up of 16 amino acids.

The rearrangement joins TRBV28 to TRBJ2-5, with TRBD2 identical over 8 bases. Germline CDR1 MDHEN, CDR2 SYDVKM. CDR3 length: 18 residues. Trimming at V came to 5 bases and at J to 5 bases, leaving 19 bases not matched to a gene. The CDR3: CASSTRNPRGAGVETQYF. The CDR3, as DNA: TGTGCCAGCAGTACCCGTAATCCTAGAGGAGCGGGAGTGGAGACCCAGTACTTC.

V gene TRBV30 combines with J gene TRBJ2-3; tentatively, D is TRBD2 (5 bases). V dropped 6 bases and J dropped 0 bases, with 22 bases sitting between them. The CDR3 consists of 17 residues. The germline V gene encodes CDR1 GTSNPN and CDR2 SVGIG (reference sequence). The CDR3, as DNA: TGTGCCTGCTCCCCCGAGGGCGAACTTTTAAGCACAGATACGCAGTATTTT. Encoded protein: CACSPEGELLSTDTQYF.